This TCR beta chain was profiled in a study of blood T cell repertoires in COVID-19. The wider study: Acute and convalescent COVID-19 samples came from the United States, Italy and Spain. PBMCs, B-cell-depleted T cells, or T cells provided the cDNA or gDNA that made up the material.

Original processing notes: The authors estimated nucleated cell counts from reference gene primer amplification. Some clones are missing from TCRdb's copy, which holds only in-frame ones; the method was immunoSEQ multiplex PCR. Clone size and V and J calls were adopted from that table, with D and trimming inferred from the DNA. The table lists tens of thousands of clones, around 82% of them singletons, with roughly 1.2% in the top ten. Source material: peripheral blood. This TCR derives from a woman older than 75 with acute or convalescent COVID-19.

CDR3 sequence (DNA): TGTGCCAGCAGCACTAGGGACAGCTCCTACAATGAGCAGTTCTTC. Translation gives CASSTRDSSYNEQFF. The gene calls are TRBV9 and TRBJ2-1; 7 positions agree with TRBD1. The CDR3 spans 15 residues. V shed 4 bases, J shed 0 bases, and the junction held 4 bases outside the gene matches. The germline V gene has CDR1 SGDLS and CDR2 YYNGEE.